The rows below give T cell receptor beta chains drawn from one sample of a study of early T cells in non-severe SARS-CoV-2 infection. TCRdb redid the calling of the 5' RACE reads with MiXCR, one entry per CDR3 protein. The table includes approximately 97,000 distinct CDR3 sequences, approximately 10% detected once. The source material was whole blood, sampled at baseline. The receptors were sampled from an adult who was a healthcare worker with PCR-confirmed SARS-CoV-2 infection or an uninfected control (not recorded which). Both conserved end residues are part of each CDR3. D genes are given only for firm matches. Not every row has a clone size; where given, it reads once, few, many or a size class.

>TRBV6-2/TRBV6-3|TRBJ2-3|-|-
CASSYMSPSTDTQYF
TGTGCCAGCAGTTATATGTCCCCTAGCACAGATACGCAGTATTTT
>TRBV29-1|TRBJ2-7|-|-
CSVEGQTYEQYF
TGCAGCGTTGAAGGACAGACCTACGAGCAGTACTTC
>TRBV20-1|TRBJ1-3|many|-
CSARAGDMGNTIYF
TGCAGTGCTAGAGCAGGGGACATGGGGAACACCATATATTTT
>TRBV12-3/TRBV12-4|TRBJ2-2|many|-
CASSFYFSTNTGELFF
TGTGCCAGCAGTTTTTATTTTAGCACGAACACCGGGGAGCTGTTTTTT
>TRBV10-3|TRBJ2-7|few|-
CAIRSDISYEQYF
TGTGCCATCAGATCAGACATTTCCTACGAGCAGTACTTC
>TRBV6-1|TRBJ2-3|-|-
CASRAGMDTDTQYF
TGTGCCAGCAGGGCGGGGATGGACACAGATACGCAGTATTTT
>TRBV5-5|TRBJ2-1|-|-
CASTLGQNAYNEQFF
TGTGCCAGCACCCTGGGGCAGAACGCCTACAATGAGCAGTTCTTC
>TRBV7-3|TRBJ2-7|-|TRBD1
CASRNRTGNDYEQYF
TGTGCCAGCAGGAACCGGACAGGGAATGACTACGAGCAGTACTTC
>TRBV5-5|TRBJ2-5|-|TRBD2
CASSPGRLAGVQETQYF
TGTGCCAGCAGCCCCGGTCGGCTAGCGGGAGTGCAAGAGACCCAGTACTTC
>TRBV20-1|TRBJ2-7|-|TRBD1
CSALGQSSYEQYF
TGCAGTGCCCTGGGACAGAGCTCCTACGAGCAGTACTTC
>TRBV29-1|TRBJ2-3|few|TRBD2
CSVEKAGGPDTQYF
TGCAGCGTTGAAAAAGCGGGAGGGCCAGATACGCAGTATTTT
>TRBV5-5|TRBJ2-5|-|-
CASSADKTQYF
TGTGCCAGCAGCGCCGACAAGACCCAGTACTTC
>TRBV4-1|TRBJ1-5|few|-
CASSQVAGAGEPQHF
TGCGCCAGCAGCCAAGTAGCAGGGGCTGGGGAGCCCCAGCATTTT
>TRBV7-3|TRBJ1-3|-|-
CASSSQASGNTIYF
TGTGCCAGCAGCTCACAGGCCTCTGGAAACACCATATATTTT
>TRBV29-1|TRBJ2-1|few|TRBD1
CSVLRDRGYNEQFF
TGCAGCGTTCTCCGGGACAGGGGTTACAATGAGCAGTTCTTC
>TRBV4-3|TRBJ2-2|-|-
CASSQDRRSQGDAGELFF
TGCGCCAGCAGCCAAGATCGACGGAGTCAGGGTGATGCCGGGGAGCTGTTTTTT
>TRBV30|TRBJ1-1|many|TRBD1
CAWSRDSNTEAFF
TGTGCCTGGAGTAGGGACAGCAACACTGAAGCTTTCTTT
>TRBV19|TRBJ1-4|many|-
CASTGTRIARLKKLFF
TGTGCCAGTACCGGGACAAGAATCGCAAGGCTAAAGAAACTGTTTTTT
>TRBV12-3/TRBV12-4|TRBJ2-3|-|TRBD2
CASTKAGAGAADTQYF
TGTGCCAGCACAAAGGCGGGCGCGGGAGCGGCAGATACGCAGTATTTT
>TRBV4-3|TRBJ2-1|-|TRBD2
CASSQDGLAGGWDEQFF
TGCGCCAGCAGCCAAGATGGACTAGCGGGAGGCTGGGATGAGCAGTTCTTC
>TRBV5-8|TRBJ2-1|many|-
CASSLALDPSSYNEQFF
TGTGCCAGCAGCTTAGCTCTAGATCCGAGCTCCTACAATGAGCAGTTCTTC
>TRBV2|TRBJ2-1|many|TRBD2
CASSEQLAGGNEQFF
TGTGCCAGCAGTGAACAACTAGCGGGAGGTAATGAGCAGTTCTTC
>TRBV20-1|TRBJ2-3|many|-
CSASEEQADTQYF
TGCAGTGCTAGTGAAGAGCAGGCAGATACGCAGTATTTT
>TRBV20-1|TRBJ2-2|many|TRBD2
CSASPGGLGDGELFF
TGCAGTGCTAGCCCCGGGGGACTAGGGGACGGGGAGCTGTTTTTT
>TRBV5-1|TRBJ1-1|few|TRBD1
CASSLGQGIGSEAFF
TGCGCCAGCAGCTTAGGACAGGGGATTGGCTCTGAAGCTTTCTTT
>TRBV20-1|TRBJ2-2|few|TRBD1
CSARDRVKNTGELFF
TGCAGTGCTAGGGACAGGGTCAAGAACACCGGGGAGCTGTTTTTT
>TRBV6-6|TRBJ1-1|many|-
CASRVDPFRPTEAFF
TGTGCCAGCCGCGTCGACCCATTTCGGCCCACTGAAGCTTTCTTT
>TRBV6-9|TRBJ2-2|many|-
CASRYHTRNGRTYGNTGELFF
TGTGCCAGCAGGTACCACACCCGGAACGGCAGGACATATGGCAACACCGGGGAGCTGTTTTTT
>TRBV20-1|TRBJ1-6|few|TRBD1
CSARDGRLGGQGNSPLHF
TGCAGTGCTAGAGATGGGCGTCTCGGGGGACAGGGGAACTCACCCCTCCACTTT
>TRBV20-1|TRBJ2-7|few|TRBD2
CSARDPGLAISYEQYF
TGCAGTGCTAGAGATCCCGGACTAGCGATCTCCTACGAGCAGTACTTC
>TRBV11-2|TRBJ2-3|-|-
CASSSTSGVTDTQYF
TGTGCCAGCAGCTCCACCAGCGGAGTGACAGATACGCAGTATTTT
>TRBV18|TRBJ1-3|-|-
CASSMRAAETSGNTIYF
TGTGCCAGCTCCATGAGGGCAGCTGAAACCTCTGGAAACACCATATATTTT
>TRBV5-1|TRBJ2-2|-|-
CASSLLLSGYTGELFF
TGCGCCAGCAGCTTGTTATTGAGCGGGTACACCGGGGAGCTGTTTTTT
>TRBV5-1|TRBJ1-4|few|-
CASSLESGWEMRKLFF
TGCGCCAGCAGCTTGGAGTCAGGGTGGGAAATGAGAAAACTGTTTTTT
>TRBV29-1|TRBJ1-1|few|-
CSASGVGGTNTEAFF
TGCAGCGCCTCGGGGGTGGGAGGAACGAACACTGAAGCTTTCTTT
>TRBV18|TRBJ1-1|few|TRBD1
CASSPGTGAFF
TGTGCCAGCTCACCCGGGACAGGGGCTTTCTTT
>TRBV6-5|TRBJ1-6|-|-
CASSYSYGGANSPLHF
TGTGCCAGCAGTTACTCGTATGGAGGGGCTAATTCACCCCTCCACTTT
>TRBV19|TRBJ2-1|many|TRBD2
CASSKHQGTSGLPRSYNEQFF
TGTGCCAGTAGTAAGCATCAGGGCACTAGCGGGCTACCTCGCTCCTACAATGAGCAGTTCTTC
>TRBV6-1|TRBJ1-6|many|-
CASSEAKTSRPLHF
TGTGCCAGCAGTGAAGCCAAGACCAGTCGCCCCCTCCACTTT
>TRBV18|TRBJ2-1|few|TRBD1
CASDRGRGLAYNEQFF
TGTGCCAGCGACAGGGGTCGGGGACTCGCCTACAATGAGCAGTTCTTC
>TRBV10-3|TRBJ1-6|-|-
CAISESAGFGNSPLHF
TGTGCCATCAGTGAGTCCGCTGGTTTTGGCAATTCACCCCTCCACTTT
>TRBV2|TRBJ2-2|many|TRBD1
CASSQNTGAGELFF
TGTGCCAGCAGTCAGAATACAGGGGCCGGGGAGCTGTTTTTT
>TRBV5-1|TRBJ2-3|-|TRBD2
CASSLWRGAADTQYF
TGCGCCAGCAGCTTATGGCGGGGGGCCGCGGATACGCAGTATTTT
>TRBV7-2|TRBJ1-1|-|-
CASSLVAARNTEAFF
TGTGCCAGCAGCTTAGTGGCAGCAAGGAACACTGAAGCTTTCTTT
>TRBV10-1|TRBJ2-1|-|-
CASSESIYNEQFF
TGCGCCAGCAGTGAGTCCATCTACAATGAGCAGTTCTTC
>TRBV6-1|TRBJ2-3|few|-
CASREITDTQYF
TGTGCCAGCCGGGAAATAACAGATACGCAGTATTTT
>TRBV19|TRBJ1-5|many|-
CASSIQINQPQHF
TGTGCCAGTAGTATACAGATCAATCAGCCCCAGCATTTT
>TRBV20-1|TRBJ1-1|-|-
CSASRGAHTEAFF
TGCAGTGCTAGCAGGGGTGCCCACACTGAAGCTTTCTTT
>TRBV24-1|TRBJ1-5|few|-
CATSSGNQPQHF
TGTGCCACCAGTTCTGGCAATCAGCCCCAGCATTTT
>TRBV7-9|TRBJ1-2|-|-
CASMKLEGNYGYTF
TGTGCCAGCATGAAATTGGAGGGGAACTATGGCTACACCTTC
>TRBV29-1|TRBJ2-1|many|-
CSVVAVEQFF
TGCAGCGTTGTCGCGGTTGAGCAGTTCTTC
>TRBV28|TRBJ2-3|few|TRBD2
CASTVAGRWDTQYF
TGTGCCAGCACCGTAGCGGGGAGGTGGGATACGCAGTATTTT
>TRBV11-2|TRBJ2-1|many|-
CASSLRQGRLGNEQFF
TGTGCCAGCAGCTTACGGCAGGGACGTTTGGGCAATGAGCAGTTCTTC
>TRBV2|TRBJ2-7|-|TRBD1
CAGGRGRHEQYF
TGTGCCGGTGGTAGGGGGCGCCACGAGCAGTACTTC
>TRBV29-1|TRBJ2-5|-|-
CSVEEAGYGETQYF
TGCAGCGTTGAAGAGGCAGGTTACGGAGAGACCCAGTACTTC
>TRBV2|TRBJ2-6|-|-
CASRDDRRSGANVLTF
TGTGCCAGCAGAGACGACAGGCGCTCTGGGGCCAACGTCCTGACTTTC
>TRBV19|TRBJ2-1|-|-
CASSIGGSYNEQFF
TGTGCCAGTAGTATAGGGGGCTCCTACAATGAGCAGTTCTTC
>TRBV20-1|TRBJ2-1|few|TRBD2
CSARTLAAGVYNEQFF
TGCAGTGCTAGGACCCTAGCAGCGGGGGTTTACAATGAGCAGTTCTTC
>TRBV5-1|TRBJ2-2|few|-
CASSFLGGDTGELFF
TGCGCCAGCAGCTTTCTCGGAGGGGACACCGGGGAGCTGTTTTTT
>TRBV29-1|TRBJ1-5|-|-
CSVEEGGNSNQPQHF
TGCAGCGTTGAAGAGGGCGGAAATAGCAATCAGCCCCAGCATTTT